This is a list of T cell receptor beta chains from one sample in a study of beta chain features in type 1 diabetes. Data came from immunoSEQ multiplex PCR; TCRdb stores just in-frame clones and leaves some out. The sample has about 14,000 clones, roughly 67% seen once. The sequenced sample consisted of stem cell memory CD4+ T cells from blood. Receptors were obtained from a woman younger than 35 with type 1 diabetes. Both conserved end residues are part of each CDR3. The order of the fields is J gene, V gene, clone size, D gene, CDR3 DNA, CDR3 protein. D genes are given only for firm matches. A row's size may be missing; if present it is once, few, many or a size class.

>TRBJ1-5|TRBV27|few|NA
TGTGCCAGCAGTTCAGGACAGCATAGCAATCAGCCCCAGCATTTT
CASSSGQHSNQPQHF
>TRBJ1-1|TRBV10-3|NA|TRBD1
TGTGCCATCAGTGCTGACAGGGGAATGAACACTGAAGCTTTCTTT
CAISADRGMNTEAFF
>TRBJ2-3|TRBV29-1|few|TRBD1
TGCAGCGCAAGACAGGGGGCTAGCACAGATACGCAGTATTTT
CSARQGASTDTQYF
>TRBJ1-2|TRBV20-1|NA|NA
TGCAGTGGCAGGGGCTATGGCTACACCTTC
CSGRGYGYTF
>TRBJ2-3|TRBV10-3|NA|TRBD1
TGTGCCATCAGTGGACAGGGGGATACGCAGTATTTT
CAISGQGDTQYF
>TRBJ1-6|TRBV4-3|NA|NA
TGCGCCAGCAGCCAAGTCGCGGGTGGTTCACCCCTCCACTTT
CASSQVAGGSPLHF
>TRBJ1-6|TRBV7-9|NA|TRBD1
TGTGCCAGCAGCTCCCACTTTGGACAGGGGGATTCACCCCTCCACTTT
CASSSHFGQGDSPLHF
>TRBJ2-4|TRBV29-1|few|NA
TGCAGCGTTGAAGATGTTGGCGAACGGGGTGGGGACATTCAGTACTTC
CSVEDVGERGGDIQYF
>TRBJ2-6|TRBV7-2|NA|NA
TGTGCCAGCAGCTTAGAGGGCAGGGTAGGCCTGACTTTC
CASSLEGRVGLTF
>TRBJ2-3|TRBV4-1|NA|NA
TGCGCCAGCAGCCAAGATTTCGGTAGCAGAGATACGCAGTATTTT
CASSQDFGSRDTQYF
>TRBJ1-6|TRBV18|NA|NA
TGTGCCAGCTCACCATGGACAGTACTACGGAATTCACCCCTCCACTTT
CASSPWTVLRNSPLHF
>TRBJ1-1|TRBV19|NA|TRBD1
TGTGCCAGTAGTGCGGACAGGGGGAGTTGGGGTACTGAAGCTTTCTTT
CASSADRGSWGTEAFF
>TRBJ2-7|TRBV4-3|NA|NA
TGCGCCAGCAGCCAAGCTACAGGGAGGGGGGACTACGAGCAGTACTTC
CASSQATGRGDYEQYF
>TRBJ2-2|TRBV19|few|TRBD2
TGTGCCAGTACCCCGACTAGCGGCATTTTGATCACCGGGGAGCTGTTTTTT
CASTPTSGILITGELFF
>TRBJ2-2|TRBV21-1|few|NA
TGTGCCAGCAGCGGGGCACGGACCGGGGAGCTGTTTTTT
CASSGARTGELFF
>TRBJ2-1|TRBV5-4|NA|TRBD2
TGTGCCAGCAGCTCCCGACTAGCGGGAGGAAGTAGTGGCAATGAGCAGTTCTTC
CASSSRLAGGSSGNEQFF
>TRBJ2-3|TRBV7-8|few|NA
TGTGCCAGCAGCTTCCGAGACAGGCTCACAGATACGCAGTATTTT
CASSFRDRLTDTQYF
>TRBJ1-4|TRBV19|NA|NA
TGTGCCAGTAGTGTGGGACTTACTGCAACTAATGAAAAACTGTTTTTT
CASSVGLTATNEKLFF
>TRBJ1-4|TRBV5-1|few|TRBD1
TGCGCCAGCAGCTTGGAGCAGGGGGCCCTTGAAAAACTGTTTTTT
CASSLEQGALEKLFF
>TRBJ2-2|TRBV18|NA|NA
TGTGCCAGCTCACCAGTCGTCACCGGGGAGCTGTTTTTT
CASSPVVTGELFF
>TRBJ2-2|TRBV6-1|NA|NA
TGTGCCAGCAGTGCCGAGGGTGCCGGGGAGCTGTTTTTT
CASSAEGAGELFF
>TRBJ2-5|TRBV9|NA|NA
TGTGCCAGCAGCGTATCTCCAGTCCAAGAGACCCAGTACTTC
CASSVSPVQETQYF
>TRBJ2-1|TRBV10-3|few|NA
TGTGCCATCAGCGATACACAGGGCTACAATGAGCAGTTCTTC
CAISDTQGYNEQFF
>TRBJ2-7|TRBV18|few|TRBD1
TGTGCCAGCTCACCCTTCACCGGGACAGACTACGAGCAGTACTTC
CASSPFTGTDYEQYF
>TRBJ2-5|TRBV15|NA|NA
TGTGCCACCAGGGGAGCCCCCGAGACAGGAACCCAAGAGACCCAGTACTTC
CATRGAPETGTQETQYF
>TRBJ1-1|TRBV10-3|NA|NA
TGTGCCATCAGTGAGAGGGGGGGGATGAACACTGAAGCTTTCTTT
CAISERGGMNTEAFF
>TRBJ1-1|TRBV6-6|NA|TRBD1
TGTGCCAGCAGTTACTCGAGGGACAGGCGGGGTACTGAAGCTTTCTTT
CASSYSRDRRGTEAFF
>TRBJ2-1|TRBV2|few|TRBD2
TGTGCCAGCAGGGACCTCTCGCGGGGGGGGTCCTACAATGAGCAGTTCTTC
CASRDLSRGGSYNEQFF
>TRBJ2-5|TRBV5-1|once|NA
TGCGCCAGCAGCTTGACCGGACAGCTACAAGAGACCCAGTACTTC
CASSLTGQLQETQYF
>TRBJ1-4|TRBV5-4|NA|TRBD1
TGTGCCAGCAGAAGACAGGGTGGATCTCCTAATGAAAAACTGTTTTTT
CASRRQGGSPNEKLFF
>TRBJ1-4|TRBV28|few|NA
TGTGCCAGCAGTCCATCAGGCCCTAATGAAAAACTGTTTTTT
CASSPSGPNEKLFF
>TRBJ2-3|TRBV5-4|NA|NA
TGTGCCAGCAGCTTGGGGGGAGTGGCTAGTACAGATACGCAGTATTTT
CASSLGGVASTDTQYF
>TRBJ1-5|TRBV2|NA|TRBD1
TGTGCCAGCAGCGGACAGGGGAATCAGCCCCAGCATTTT
CASSGQGNQPQHF
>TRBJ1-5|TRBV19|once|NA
TGTGCCAGTAGTAAGGACCCTACGGGGCAGCCCCAGCATTTT
CASSKDPTGQPQHF
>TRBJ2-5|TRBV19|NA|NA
TGTGCCAGTAGTATAGATCGGGACTCGGGGGAGACCCAGTACTTC
CASSIDRDSGETQYF
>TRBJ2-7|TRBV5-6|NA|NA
TGTGCCAGCAGCTTTGGGGTAAAGGGGTCCGAGCAGTACTTC
CASSFGVKGSEQYF
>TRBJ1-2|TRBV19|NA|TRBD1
TGTGCCAGTAGTAGAATGACAGGGGCTCAAGCTAACTATGGCTACACCTTC
CASSRMTGAQANYGYTF
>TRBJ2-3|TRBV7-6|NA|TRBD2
TGTGCCAGCCGTGCCTCGGGACTAGCAAAAGATACGCAGTATTTT
CASRASGLAKDTQYF
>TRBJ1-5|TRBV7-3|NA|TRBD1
TGTGCCAGCAGCTTACCCGACAGGGGCGTTCAGCCCCAGCATTTT
CASSLPDRGVQPQHF
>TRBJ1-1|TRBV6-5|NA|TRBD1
TGTGCCATTAAACAGGGGGCCAACCTGAACACTGAAGCTTTCTTT
CAIKQGANLNTEAFF
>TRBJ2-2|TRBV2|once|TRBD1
TGTGCCAGCAGTAACCGAGGGACAGTAGGGAACACCGGGGAGCTGTTTTTT
CASSNRGTVGNTGELFF
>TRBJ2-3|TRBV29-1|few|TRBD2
TGCAGCGTTCTCTTAGCGGGGAATGCAGATACGCAGTATTTT
CSVLLAGNADTQYF
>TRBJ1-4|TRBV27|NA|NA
TGTGCCAGCACCGCGACAGGACTTCGCCTTAATGAAAAACTGTTTTTT
CASTATGLRLNEKLFF
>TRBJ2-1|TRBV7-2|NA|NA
TGTGCCAGCAGCTTGGGGGCCGGGACGGCCCACAATGAGCAGTTCTTC
CASSLGAGTAHNEQFF
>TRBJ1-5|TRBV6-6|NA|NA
TGTGCCATCGAGGGGGGGCCCAATCAGCCCCAGCATTTT
CAIEGGPNQPQHF
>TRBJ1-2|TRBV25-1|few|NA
TGTGCCAGCAGTGCCCCGAGCCGCGGCTACACCTTC
CASSAPSRGYTF
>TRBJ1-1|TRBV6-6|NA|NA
TGTGCCAGCATTCAACTAACTAACCTGAACACTGAAGCTTTCTTT
CASIQLTNLNTEAFF
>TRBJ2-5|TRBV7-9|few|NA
TGTGCCAGCAGCCGATTGCCGGAGGCCCTGGAGACCCAGTACTTC
CASSRLPEALETQYF
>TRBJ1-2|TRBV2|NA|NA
TGTGCCAGCCACGGGGGAGGAGACTATGGCTACACCTTC
CASHGGGDYGYTF
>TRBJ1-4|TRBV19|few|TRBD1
TGTGCCAGTAGTCCCACCGGGACAGTGAATGAAAAACTGTTTTTT
CASSPTGTVNEKLFF
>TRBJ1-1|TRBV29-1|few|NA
TGCAGCGGTGGGGGGAGGAACACTGAAGCTTTCTTT
CSGGGRNTEAFF
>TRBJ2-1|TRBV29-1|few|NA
TGCAGCGTTGACAGGGGCGCTGCCTACAATGAGCAGTTCTTC
CSVDRGAAYNEQFF
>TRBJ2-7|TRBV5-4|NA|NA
TGTGCCAGCACCGTGCCGGCGGGCGAGCAGTACTTC
CASTVPAGEQYF